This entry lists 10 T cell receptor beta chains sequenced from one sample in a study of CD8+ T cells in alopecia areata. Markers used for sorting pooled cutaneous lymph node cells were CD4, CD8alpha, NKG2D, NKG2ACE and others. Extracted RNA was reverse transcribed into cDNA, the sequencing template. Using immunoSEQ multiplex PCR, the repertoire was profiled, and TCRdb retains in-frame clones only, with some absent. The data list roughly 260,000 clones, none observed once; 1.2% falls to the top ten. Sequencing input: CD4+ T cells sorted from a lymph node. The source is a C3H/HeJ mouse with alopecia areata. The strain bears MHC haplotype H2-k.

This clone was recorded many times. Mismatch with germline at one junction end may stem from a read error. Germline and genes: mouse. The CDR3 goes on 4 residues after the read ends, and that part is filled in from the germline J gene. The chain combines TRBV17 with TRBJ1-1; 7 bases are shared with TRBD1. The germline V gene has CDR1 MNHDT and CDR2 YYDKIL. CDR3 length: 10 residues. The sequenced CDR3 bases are TGCCGGGACAGGAACACA. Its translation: CRDRNT. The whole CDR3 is CRDRNTEVFF.

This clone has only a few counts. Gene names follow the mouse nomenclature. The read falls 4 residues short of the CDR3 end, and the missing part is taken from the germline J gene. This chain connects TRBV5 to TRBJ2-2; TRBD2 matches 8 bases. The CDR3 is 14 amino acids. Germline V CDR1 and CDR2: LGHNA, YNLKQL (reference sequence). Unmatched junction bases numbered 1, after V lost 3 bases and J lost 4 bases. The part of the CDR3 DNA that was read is TGTGCCAGCAGCCAGGGGGGGCCCACCGGG. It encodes CASSQGGPTG. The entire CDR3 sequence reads CASSQGGPTGQLYF.

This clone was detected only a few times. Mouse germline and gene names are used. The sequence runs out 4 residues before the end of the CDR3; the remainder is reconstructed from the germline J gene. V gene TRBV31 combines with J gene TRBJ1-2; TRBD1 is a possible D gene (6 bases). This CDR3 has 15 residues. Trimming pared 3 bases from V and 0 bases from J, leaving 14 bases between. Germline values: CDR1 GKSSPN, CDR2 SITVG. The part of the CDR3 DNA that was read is TGTGCCTGGAGCCCAGGGACACCCGCAAACTCC. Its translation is CAWSPGTPANS. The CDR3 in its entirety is CAWSPGTPANSDYTF. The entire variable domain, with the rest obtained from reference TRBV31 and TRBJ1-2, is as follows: AQTIHQWPVAEIKAVGSPLSLGCTIKGKSSPNLYWYWQATGGTLQQLFYSITVGQVESVVQLNLSASRPKDDQFILSTEKLLLSHSGFYLCAWSPGTPANSDYTFGSGTRLLVI.

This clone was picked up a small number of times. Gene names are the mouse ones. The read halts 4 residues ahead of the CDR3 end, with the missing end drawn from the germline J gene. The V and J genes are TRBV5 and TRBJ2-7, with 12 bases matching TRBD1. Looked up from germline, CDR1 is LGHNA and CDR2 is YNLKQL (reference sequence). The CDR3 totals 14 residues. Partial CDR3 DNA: TGTGCCAGCAGCCCGGGACAGGGGGCGCAT. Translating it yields CASSPGQGAH. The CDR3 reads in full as CASSPGQGAHEQYF.

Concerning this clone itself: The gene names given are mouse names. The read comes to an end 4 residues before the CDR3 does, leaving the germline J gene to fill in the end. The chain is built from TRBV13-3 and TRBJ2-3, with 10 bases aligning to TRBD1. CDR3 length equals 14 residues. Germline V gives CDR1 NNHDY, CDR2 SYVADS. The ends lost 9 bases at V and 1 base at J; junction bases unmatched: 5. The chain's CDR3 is CAKTGTGGAETLYF. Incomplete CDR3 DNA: TGTGCCAAGACCGGGACAGGGGGTGCAGAA.

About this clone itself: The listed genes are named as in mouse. The CDR3 loop is CASSVGGYTGQLYF. Partial CDR3 DNA: TGTGCCAGCAGTGTTGGGGGGTACACCGGG. J is TRBJ2-2 and V is TRBV13-3, with TRBD2 matching 7 bases. The read ends 4 residues early relative to the CDR3; the germline J gene fills the gap. Germline CDR1 and CDR2: NNHDY and SYVADS. V lost 3 bases, J lost 3 bases, and 2 bases stayed unmatched. The CDR3 covers 14 residues.

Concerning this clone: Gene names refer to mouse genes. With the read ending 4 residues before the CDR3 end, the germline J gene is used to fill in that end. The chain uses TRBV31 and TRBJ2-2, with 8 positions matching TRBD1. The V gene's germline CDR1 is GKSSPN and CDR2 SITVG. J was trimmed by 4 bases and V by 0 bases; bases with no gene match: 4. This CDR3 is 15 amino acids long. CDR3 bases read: TGTGCCTGGAGTCTCAGGGGGCAGGGCACCGGG. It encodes CAWSLRGQGTG. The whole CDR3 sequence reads CAWSLRGQGTGQLYF.

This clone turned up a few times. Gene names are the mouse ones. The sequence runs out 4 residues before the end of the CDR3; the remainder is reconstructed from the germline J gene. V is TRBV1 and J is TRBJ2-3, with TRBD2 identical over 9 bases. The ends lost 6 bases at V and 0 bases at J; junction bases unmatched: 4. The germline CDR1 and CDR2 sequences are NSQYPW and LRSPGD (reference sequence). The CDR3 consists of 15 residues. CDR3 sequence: CTCRGLGSSAETLYF. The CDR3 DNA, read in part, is TGCACCTGCAGGGGACTGGGCTCTAGTGCAGAA.

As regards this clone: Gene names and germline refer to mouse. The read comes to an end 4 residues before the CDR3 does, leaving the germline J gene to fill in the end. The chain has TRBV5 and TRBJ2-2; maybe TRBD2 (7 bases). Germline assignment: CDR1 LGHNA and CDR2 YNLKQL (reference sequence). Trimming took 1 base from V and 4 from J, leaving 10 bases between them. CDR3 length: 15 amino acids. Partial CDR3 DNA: TGTGCCAGCAGCCAAGGGGGGGCAGTCACCGGG. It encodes CASSQGGAVTG. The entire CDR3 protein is CASSQGGAVTGQLYF.

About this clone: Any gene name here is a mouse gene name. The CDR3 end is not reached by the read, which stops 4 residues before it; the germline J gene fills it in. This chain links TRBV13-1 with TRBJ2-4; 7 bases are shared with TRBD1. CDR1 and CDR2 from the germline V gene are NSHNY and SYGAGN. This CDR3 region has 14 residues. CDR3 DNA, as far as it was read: TGTGCCAGCAGTGATGCACAGGGGAGGAAC. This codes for CASSDAQGRN. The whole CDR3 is CASSDAQGRNTLYF.